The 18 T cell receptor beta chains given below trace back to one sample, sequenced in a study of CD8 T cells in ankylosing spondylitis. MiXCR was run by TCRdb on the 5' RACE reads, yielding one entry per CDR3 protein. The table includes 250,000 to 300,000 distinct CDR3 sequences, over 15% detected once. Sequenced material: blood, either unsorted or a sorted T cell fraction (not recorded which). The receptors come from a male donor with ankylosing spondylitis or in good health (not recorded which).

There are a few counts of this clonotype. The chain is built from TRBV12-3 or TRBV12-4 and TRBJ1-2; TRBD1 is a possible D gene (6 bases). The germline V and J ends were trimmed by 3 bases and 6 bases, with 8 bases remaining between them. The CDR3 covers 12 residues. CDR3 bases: TGTGCCAGCAGTTTTACAGGGCATGGCTACACCTTC. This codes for CASSFTGHGYTF.

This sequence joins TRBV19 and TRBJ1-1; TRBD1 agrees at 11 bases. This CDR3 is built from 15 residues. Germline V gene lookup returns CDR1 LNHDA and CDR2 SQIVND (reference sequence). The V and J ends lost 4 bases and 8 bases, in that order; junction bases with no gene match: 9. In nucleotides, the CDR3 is TGTGCCAGTAGTACAAGGACAGGGGGCGCCTCGGAAGCTTTCTTT. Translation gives CASSTRTGGASEAFF.

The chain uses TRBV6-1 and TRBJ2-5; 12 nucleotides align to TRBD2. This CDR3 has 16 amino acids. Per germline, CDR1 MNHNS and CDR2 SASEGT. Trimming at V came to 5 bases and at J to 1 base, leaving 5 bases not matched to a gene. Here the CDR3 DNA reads TGTGCCAGCAGTAGACTAGCGGGGGCCATCCAAGAGACCCAGTACTTC. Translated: CASSRLAGAIQETQYF.

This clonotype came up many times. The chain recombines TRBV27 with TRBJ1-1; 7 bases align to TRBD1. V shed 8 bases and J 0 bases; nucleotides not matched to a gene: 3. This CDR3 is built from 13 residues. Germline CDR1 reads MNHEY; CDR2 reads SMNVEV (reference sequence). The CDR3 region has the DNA TGTGCCAGCGACAGGGACATGAACACTGAAGCTTTCTTT. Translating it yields CASDRDMNTEAFF.

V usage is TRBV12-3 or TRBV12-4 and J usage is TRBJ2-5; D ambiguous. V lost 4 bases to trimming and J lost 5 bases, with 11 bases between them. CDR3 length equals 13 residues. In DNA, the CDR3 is TGTGCCAGCAGTTACAGCCTCGGGGAGACCCAGTACTTC. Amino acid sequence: CASSYSLGETQYF.

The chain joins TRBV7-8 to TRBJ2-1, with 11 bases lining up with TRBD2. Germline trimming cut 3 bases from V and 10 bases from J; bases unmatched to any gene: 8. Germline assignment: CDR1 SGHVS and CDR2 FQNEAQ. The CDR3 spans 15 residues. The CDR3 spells CASSLGTSGKREQFF. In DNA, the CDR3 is TGTGCCAGCAGCTTGGGGACTAGCGGCAAAAGAGAGCAGTTCTTC.

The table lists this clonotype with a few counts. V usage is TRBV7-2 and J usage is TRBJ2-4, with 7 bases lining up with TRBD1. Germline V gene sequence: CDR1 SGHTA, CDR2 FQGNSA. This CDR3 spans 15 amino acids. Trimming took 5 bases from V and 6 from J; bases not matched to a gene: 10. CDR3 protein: CASSPIGTDPNIQYF. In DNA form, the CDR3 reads TGTGCCAGCAGCCCAATAGGGACAGACCCAAACATTCAGTACTTC.

The CDR3: CASSLDTLRGNEQYV. In DNA form, the CDR3 reads TGTGCCAGCAGCTTGGATACACTACGAGGCAACGAGCAGTACGTC. The rearrangement joins TRBV5-8 to TRBJ2-7; D ambiguous. Deletions cut 0 bases from V and 5 bases from J, with 15 bases between. The CDR3 has 15 residues. Germline V lookup: CDR1 SGHTS, CDR2 YDEGEE.

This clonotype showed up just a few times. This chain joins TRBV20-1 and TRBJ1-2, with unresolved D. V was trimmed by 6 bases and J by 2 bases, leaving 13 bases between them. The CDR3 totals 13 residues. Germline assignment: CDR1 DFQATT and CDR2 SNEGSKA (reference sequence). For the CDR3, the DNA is TGCAGTGCCAACGAGGGAGTCAACTATGGCTACACCTTC. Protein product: CSANEGVNYGYTF.

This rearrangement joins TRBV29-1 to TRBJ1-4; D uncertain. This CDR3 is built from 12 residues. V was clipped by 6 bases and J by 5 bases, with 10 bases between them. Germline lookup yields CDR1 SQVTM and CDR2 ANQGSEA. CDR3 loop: CSVLTVNEKLFF. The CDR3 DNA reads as TGCAGCGTGCTAACAGTAAATGAAAAACTGTTTTTT.

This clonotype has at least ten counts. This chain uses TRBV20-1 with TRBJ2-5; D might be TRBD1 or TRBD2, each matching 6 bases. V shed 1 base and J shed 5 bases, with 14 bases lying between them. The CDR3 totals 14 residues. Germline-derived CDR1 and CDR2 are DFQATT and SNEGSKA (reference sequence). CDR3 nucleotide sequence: TGCAGTGCTAGAGTGGGACGGGGGCCGGAGACCCAGTACTTC. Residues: CSARVGRGPETQYF.

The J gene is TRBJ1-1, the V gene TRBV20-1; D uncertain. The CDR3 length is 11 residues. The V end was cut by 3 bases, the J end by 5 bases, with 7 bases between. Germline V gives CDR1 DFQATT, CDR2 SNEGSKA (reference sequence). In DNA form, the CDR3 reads TGCAGTGCTAGTAGGCCGACTGAAGCTTTCTTT. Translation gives CSASRPTEAFF.

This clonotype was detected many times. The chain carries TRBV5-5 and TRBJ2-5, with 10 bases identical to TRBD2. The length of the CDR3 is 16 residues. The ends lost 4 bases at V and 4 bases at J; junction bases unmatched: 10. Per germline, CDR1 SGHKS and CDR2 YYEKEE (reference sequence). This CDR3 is CASSTIAGGRGETQYF. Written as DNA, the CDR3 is TGTGCCAGCAGCACTATAGCGGGGGGCCGGGGAGAGACCCAGTACTTC.

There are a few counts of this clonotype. The CDR3 region has the DNA TGTGCCAGCAGCGTAGGACCTATGGTCGGGGAGCTGTTTTTT. Encoded protein: CASSVGPMVGELFF. The J gene is TRBJ2-2, the V gene TRBV9; D gene uncertain. Trimming removed 0 bases at V and 7 bases at J, with 10 bases between. From germline, CDR1 is SGDLS and CDR2 YYNGEE. The CDR3 has 14 residues.

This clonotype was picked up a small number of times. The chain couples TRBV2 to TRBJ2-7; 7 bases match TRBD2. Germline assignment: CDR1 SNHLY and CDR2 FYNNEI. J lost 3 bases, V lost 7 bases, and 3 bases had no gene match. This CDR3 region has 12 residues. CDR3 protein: CASKASGYEQYV. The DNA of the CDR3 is TGTGCCAGCAAAGCTAGCGGCTACGAGCAGTACGTC.

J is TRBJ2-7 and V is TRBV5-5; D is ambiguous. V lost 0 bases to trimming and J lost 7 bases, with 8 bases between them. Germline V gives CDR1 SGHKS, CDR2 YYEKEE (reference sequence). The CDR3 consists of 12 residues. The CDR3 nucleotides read TGTGCCAGCAGCTTGGTTGTCGGTGAGCAGTACGTC. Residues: CASSLVVGEQYV.

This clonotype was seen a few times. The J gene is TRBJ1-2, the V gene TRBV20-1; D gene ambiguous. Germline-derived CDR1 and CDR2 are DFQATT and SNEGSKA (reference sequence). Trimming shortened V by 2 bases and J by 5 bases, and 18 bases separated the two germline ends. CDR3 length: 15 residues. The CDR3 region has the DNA TGCAGTGCTAGACCGGTAGGGATTATGACGTATGGCTACACCTTC. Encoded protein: CSARPVGIMTYGYTF.

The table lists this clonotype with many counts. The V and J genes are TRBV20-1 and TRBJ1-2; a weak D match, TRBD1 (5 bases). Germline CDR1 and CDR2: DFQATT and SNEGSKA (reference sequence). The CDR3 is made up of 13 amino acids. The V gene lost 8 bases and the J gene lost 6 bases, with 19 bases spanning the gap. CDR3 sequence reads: CSPGGGGSDGYTF. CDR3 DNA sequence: TGCAGTCCTGGCGGTGGGGGGAGCGATGGCTACACCTTC.